The entry below describes one T cell receptor (beta chain). This sample stems from a study of blood T cell repertoires in COVID-19. Only in-frame clones appear in the TCRdb table, and some are missing; sequencing was by immunoSEQ multiplex PCR. Here the sample spans about 270,000 clones, 82% being singletons. The sequenced sample was peripheral blood. The TCR originated in a woman aged 18-29 years with acute or convalescent COVID-19.

CDR3 sequence reads: CASSLKTGFYTNSPLHF. As DNA, the CDR3 is TGTGCCAGCAGTTTAAAGACGGGATTCTATACTAATTCACCCCTCCACTTT. The chain recombines TRBV27 with TRBJ1-6; no firm D call. Germline V CDR1 and CDR2: MNHEY, SMNVEV (reference sequence). The CDR3 length is 17 residues. V lost 2 bases and J 6 bases, leaving 17 bases between the germline ends.